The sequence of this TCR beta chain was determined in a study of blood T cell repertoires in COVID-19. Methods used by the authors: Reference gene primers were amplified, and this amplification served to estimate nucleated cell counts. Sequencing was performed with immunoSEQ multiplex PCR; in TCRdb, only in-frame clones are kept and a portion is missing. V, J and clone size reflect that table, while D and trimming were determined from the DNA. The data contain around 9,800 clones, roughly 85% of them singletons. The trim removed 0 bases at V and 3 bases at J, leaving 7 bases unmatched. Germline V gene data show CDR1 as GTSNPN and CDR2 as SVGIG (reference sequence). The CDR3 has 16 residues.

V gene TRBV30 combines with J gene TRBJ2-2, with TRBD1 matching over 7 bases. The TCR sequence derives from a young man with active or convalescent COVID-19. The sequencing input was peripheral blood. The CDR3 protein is CAWSVQGGRYTGELFF. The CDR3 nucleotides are TGTGCCTGGAGTGTACAAGGGGGCAGGTACACCGGGGAGCTGTTTTTT.